These T cell receptor beta chains were read from a single sample in a study of response to subunit inactivated influenza vaccine. TCRdb itself ran the RT-PCR reads through MiXCR, one entry per CDR3 protein. Here the sample spans a few hundred thousand distinct CDR3 sequences, 11% being singletons. A further study also used this sample, focusing on T cells expressing NK-cell markers.

The sequencing here drew on PBMCs from blood, taken on the day of vaccination. These receptor sequences come from a middle-aged man who received an inactivated influenza vaccine. CDR3s include the opening cysteine and the closing phenylalanine or tryptophan. A D gene is named only where the DNA matches it firmly. Part of the rows lack a size; the others show once, few, many or a class for expanded clones.

len,d_gene,abundance,j_gene,v_gene,CDR3aa,CDR3nt
15,TRBD2,few,TRBJ2-2,TRBV28,CASSQLAGYTGELFF,TGTGCCAGCAGTCAACTAGCGGGATATACCGGGGAGCTGTTTTTT
16,TRBD1,few,TRBJ2-1,TRBV7-6,CASSLRQGAAYNEQFF,TGTGCCAGCAGCTTGAGACAGGGGGCAGCCTACAATGAGCAGTTCTTC
15,TRBD1,many,TRBJ1-5,TRBV12-3/TRBV12-4,CASSPMGQGNQPQHF,TGTGCCAGCAGTCCCATGGGACAGGGAAATCAGCCCCAGCATTTT
15,NA,NA,TRBJ1-1,TRBV19,CASSRRGAGNTEAFF,TGTGCCAGTAGTAGAAGAGGGGCCGGGAACACTGAAGCTTTCTTT
12,NA,few,TRBJ2-5,TRBV29-1,CSVAPGVDTQYF,TGCAGCGTTGCGCCAGGGGTTGACACCCAGTACTTC
13,NA,few,TRBJ1-5,TRBV6-4,CASSEMGGQPQHF,TGTGCCAGCAGTGAGATGGGGGGTCAGCCCCAGCATTTT
14,TRBD2,NA,TRBJ2-2,TRBV5-1,CASSGGQITGELFF,TGCGCCAGCTCGGGGGGGCAAATCACCGGGGAGCTGTTTTTT
17,TRBD2,NA,TRBJ2-6,TRBV12-3/TRBV12-4,CASSFTGGPSGANVLTF,TGTGCCAGCAGTTTTACGGGAGGGCCGTCTGGGGCCAACGTCCTGACTTTC
14,TRBD1,few,TRBJ2-3,TRBV30,CAWSGGQGPDTQYF,TGTGCCTGGAGTGGTGGACAGGGCCCAGATACGCAGTATTTT
13,NA,few,TRBJ2-7,TRBV12-3/TRBV12-4,CASSPPTSHEQYF,TGTGCCAGCAGTCCCCCCACTAGTCACGAGCAGTACTTC
14,TRBD1,many,TRBJ2-7,TRBV5-1,CASSVDRKTYEQYF,TGCGCCAGCAGCGTGGACAGGAAAACCTACGAGCAGTACTTC
15,NA,NA,TRBJ1-2,TRBV28,CASSFPQRADYGYTF,TGTGCCAGCAGTTTCCCCCAGAGGGCTGACTATGGCTACACCTTC
15,TRBD2,NA,TRBJ2-5,TRBV12-3/TRBV12-4,CASSPSGSGEETQYF,TGTGCCAGCAGTCCCTCCGGTAGCGGGGAAGAGACCCAGTACTTC
20,TRBD1,NA,TRBJ2-7,TRBV23-1,CASSHKPDRAAPHRVYEQYF,TGCGCCAGCAGTCATAAACCGGACAGGGCGGCACCACATCGTGTCTACGAGCAGTACTTC
14,NA,NA,TRBJ1-2,TRBV12-3/TRBV12-4,CASSLGYRALGYTF,TGTGCCAGCAGTTTAGGGTACAGGGCGCTTGGCTACACCTTC
17,TRBD2,NA,TRBJ2-3,TRBV3-1,CASSQDLAGGPSDTQYF,TGTGCCAGCAGCCAAGATCTAGCGGGAGGGCCATCAGATACGCAGTATTTT
11,TRBD1,few,TRBJ2-1,TRBV29-1,CSVGDRGVSFF,TGCAGCGTTGGGGACAGGGGGGTTTCGTTCTTC
15,TRBD2,few,TRBJ2-5,TRBV6-5,CASSYRGGSRETQYF,TGTGCCAGCAGTTACAGGGGAGGGTCGCGAGAGACCCAGTACTTC
17,NA,few,TRBJ2-1,TRBV4-2,CASSQEVAVASYNEQFF,TGTGCCAGCAGCCAAGAGGTAGCGGTAGCCTCCTACAATGAGCAGTTCTTC
16,TRBD1,many,TRBJ2-1,TRBV10-3,CAISESWGQGNNEQFF,TGTGCCATCAGTGAGTCGTGGGGACAGGGTAACAATGAGCAGTTCTTC
13,NA,many,TRBJ2-5,TRBV7-2,CASSLAPGETQYF,TGTGCCAGCAGCTTAGCCCCGGGGGAGACCCAGTACTTC
14,TRBD2,many,TRBJ2-7,TRBV20-1,CSAGRLAGGYEQYF,TGCAGTGCGGGTCGCCTAGCGGGAGGTTACGAGCAGTACTTC
15,NA,many,TRBJ2-7,TRBV20-1,CSARGRQPRSYEQYF,TGCAGTGCTAGGGGCCGACAGCCTCGTTCCTACGAGCAGTACTTC
15,TRBD1,many,TRBJ2-1,TRBV10-3,CAISERTGVSNEQFF,TGTGCCATCAGTGAGAGGACAGGAGTTTCAAATGAGCAGTTCTTC
17,TRBD2,NA,TRBJ2-2,TRBV11-2,CASSSLVSGGNTGELFF,TGTGCCAGCAGCTCTTTAGTGAGCGGGGGCAACACCGGGGAGCTGTTTTTT
15,TRBD2,many,TRBJ2-1,TRBV12-3/TRBV12-4,CASSDPGLAVNEQFF,TGTGCCAGCAGCGATCCGGGACTAGCTGTCAATGAGCAGTTCTTC
15,NA,few,TRBJ2-3,TRBV30,CAWNRLEWRTDTQYF,TGTGCCTGGAACCGACTAGAATGGCGCACAGATACGCAGTATTTT
14,NA,few,TRBJ2-7,TRBV4-3,CASSQDFPHYEQYF,TGCGCCAGCAGCCAAGATTTTCCTCACTACGAGCAGTACTTC
16,NA,NA,TRBJ2-3,TRBV7-3,CASSLMERVVADTQYF,TGTGCCAGCAGCTTAATGGAGCGGGTAGTAGCAGATACGCAGTATTTT
15,TRBD1,few,TRBJ2-1,TRBV11-2,CASSFGQGANDEQFF,TGTGCCAGCAGCTTCGGACAGGGGGCGAACGATGAGCAGTTCTTC
14,NA,many,TRBJ2-3,TRBV12-3/TRBV12-4,CASSLGSGTDTQYF,TGTGCCAGCAGTTTGGGATCGGGCACAGATACGCAGTATTTT
15,NA,few,TRBJ2-5,TRBV4-2,CASSQVRSQFETQYF,TGTGCCAGCAGCCAAGTAAGGTCTCAGTTTGAGACCCAGTACTTC
15,TRBD2,NA,TRBJ2-1,TRBV15,CATSRGGGSNNEQFF,TGTGCCACCAGCAGAGGAGGCGGGAGTAACAATGAGCAGTTCTTC
17,TRBD2,many,TRBJ2-1,TRBV4-1,CASSQVASGWTYNEQFF,TGCGCCAGCAGCCAAGTTGCTAGCGGGTGGACCTACAATGAGCAGTTCTTC
14,NA,NA,TRBJ2-7,TRBV12-3/TRBV12-4,CASSLDRTSYEQYF,TGTGCCAGCAGTCTCGACAGGACCTCCTACGAGCAGTACTTC
17,NA,few,TRBJ2-1,TRBV21-1,CASSLIEKNRNPNEQFF,TGTGCCAGCAGTCTAATCGAGAAAAACAGGAACCCCAATGAGCAGTTCTTC
14,NA,NA,TRBJ2-5,TRBV12-3/TRBV12-4,CASSLFWAGETQYF,TGTGCCAGCAGTTTATTTTGGGCTGGAGAGACCCAGTACTTC
19,NA,few,TRBJ2-5,TRBV10-3,CAISESYRVSGVREETQYF,TGTGCCATCAGTGAGTCGTACAGGGTTTCGGGAGTACGGGAGGAGACCCAGTACTTC
15,NA,many,TRBJ2-3,TRBV20-1,CSVTDVQRGTDTQYF,TGCAGTGTAACGGACGTCCAACGAGGGACAGATACGCAGTATTTT
12,NA,few,TRBJ2-5,TRBV7-2,CASRGDQETQYF,TGTGCCAGCCGGGGTGATCAAGAGACCCAGTACTTC
14,NA,few,TRBJ2-2,TRBV5-5,CASSLVQVTGELFF,TGTGCCAGCAGCTTGGTTCAGGTCACCGGGGAGCTGTTTTTT
14,NA,NA,TRBJ2-7,TRBV6-5,CASSYMPGVYEQYF,TGTGCCAGCAGTTACATGCCAGGCGTCTACGAGCAGTACTTC
12,NA,NA,TRBJ2-1,TRBV6-2/TRBV6-3,CASWGLAGEQFF,TGTGCGAGCTGGGGGCTAGCAGGCGAGCAGTTCTTC
15,NA,NA,TRBJ1-5,TRBV11-2,CASSLEYGFNQPQHF,TGTGCCAGCAGCTTAGAGTACGGGTTCAATCAGCCCCAGCATTTT
15,NA,few,TRBJ1-1,TRBV12-3/TRBV12-4,CASSSRQTLNTEAFF,TGTGCCAGCAGTTCCCGACAGACCTTGAACACTGAAGCTTTCTTT
13,NA,NA,TRBJ1-6,TRBV20-1,CSASATANSPLHF,TGCAGTGCTAGTGCTACGGCAAATTCACCCCTCCACTTT
17,NA,NA,TRBJ2-7,TRBV28,CASSSTWAKARGGEQYF,TGTGCCAGCAGTTCGACATGGGCTAAAGCCCGGGGAGGCGAGCAGTACTTC
17,NA,few,TRBJ2-5,TRBV10-3,CAISGYDSEGGQETQYF,TGTGCCATCAGTGGTTATGACTCGGAGGGGGGCCAAGAGACCCAGTACTTC
16,NA,NA,TRBJ1-3,TRBV12-3/TRBV12-4,CASTAREGYSGNTIYF,TGTGCCAGCACCGCGAGGGAGGGTTACTCTGGAAACACCATATATTTT
16,NA,NA,TRBJ1-1,TRBV28,CASSFRAGTMNTEAFF,TGTGCCAGCAGTTTTCGGGCAGGAACGATGAACACTGAAGCTTTCTTT
14,NA,few,TRBJ2-7,TRBV27,CASRKPGRSYEQYF,TGTGCCAGCAGAAAACCGGGACGTTCCTACGAGCAGTACTTC
11,NA,few,TRBJ2-1,TRBV20-1,CSARDPNEQFF,TGCAGTGCTAGAGACCCCAATGAGCAGTTCTTC
15,TRBD2,many,TRBJ2-2,TRBV12-3/TRBV12-4,CASSFGGSDTGELFF,TGTGCCAGCAGTTTCGGCGGGAGCGATACCGGGGAGCTGTTTTTT
20,TRBD2,few,TRBJ2-7,TRBV7-8,CASSLPPLAGAPSGIYEQYF,TGTGCCAGCAGTCTTCCCCCACTAGCGGGGGCGCCATCAGGGATCTACGAGCAGTACTTC